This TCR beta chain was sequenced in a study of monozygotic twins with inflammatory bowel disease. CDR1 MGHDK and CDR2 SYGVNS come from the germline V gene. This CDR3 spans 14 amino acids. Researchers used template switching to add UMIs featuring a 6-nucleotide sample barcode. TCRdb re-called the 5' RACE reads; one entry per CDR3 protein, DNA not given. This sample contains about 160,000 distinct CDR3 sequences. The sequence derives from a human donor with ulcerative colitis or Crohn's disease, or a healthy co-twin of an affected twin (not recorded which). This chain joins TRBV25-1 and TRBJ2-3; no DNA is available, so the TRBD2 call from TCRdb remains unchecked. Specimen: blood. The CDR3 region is CASRRSSGSDTQYF. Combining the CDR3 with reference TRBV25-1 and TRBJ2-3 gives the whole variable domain EADIYQTPRYLVIGTGKKITLECSQTMGHDKMYWYQQDPGMELHLIHYSYGVNSTEKGDLSSESTVSRIRTEHFPLTLESARPSHTSQYLCASRRSSGSDTQYFGPGTRLTVL.